This is a list of T cell receptor beta chains from one sample in a study of cytomegalovirus exposure and HLA in healthy donors. Produced via immunoSEQ multiplex PCR; TCRdb's table is partial and in-frame only. The data show around 230,000 clones, with around 86% seen just once and 1.2% held by the top ten. The sequenced sample consisted of PBMCs. The receptors originated from a woman aged 25 to 45 in good health and CMV-seropositive. Both conserved end residues are part of each CDR3. A D gene is named only where the DNA matches it firmly. Where a row states a size, it is once, few, many or the class of an expanded clone; other rows omit it.

d_gene: TRBD1
j_gene: TRBJ1-2
abundance: NA
v_gene: TRBV5-1
CDR3aa: CASSLVGTGDYGYTF
CDR3nt: TGCGCCAGCAGCTTGGTGGGGACAGGGGACTATGGCTACACCTTC

d_gene: TRBD2
j_gene: TRBJ2-7
abundance: once
v_gene: TRBV2
CDR3aa: CASSGTSGGIYEQYF
CDR3nt: TGTGCCAGCAGTGGGACTAGCGGGGGGATCTACGAGCAGTACTTC

d_gene: TRBD1
j_gene: TRBJ2-7
abundance: NA
v_gene: TRBV28
CDR3aa: CASSLGGQSYEQYF
CDR3nt: TGTGCCAGCAGTTTAGGGGGACAGTCCTACGAGCAGTACTTC

d_gene: NA
j_gene: TRBJ2-1
abundance: NA
v_gene: TRBV7-3
CDR3aa: CASSRGSYNEQFF
CDR3nt: TGTGCCAGCAGCCGCGGGTCCTACAATGAGCAGTTCTTC

d_gene: NA
j_gene: TRBJ1-1
abundance: NA
v_gene: TRBV5-1
CDR3aa: CASSIQQGNTEAFF
CDR3nt: TGCGCCAGCAGCATACAACAGGGCAACACTGAAGCTTTCTTT

d_gene: NA
j_gene: TRBJ1-5
abundance: NA
v_gene: TRBV13
CDR3aa: CASSRTSGNQPQHF
CDR3nt: TGTGCCAGCAGCCGGACATCGGGCAATCAGCCCCAGCATTTT

d_gene: TRBD1
j_gene: TRBJ1-2
abundance: NA
v_gene: TRBV27
CDR3aa: CASSVQTGSSYTF
CDR3nt: TGTGCCAGCAGTGTTCAGACAGGGAGCAGCTACACCTTC

d_gene: NA
j_gene: TRBJ2-5
abundance: NA
v_gene: TRBV7-6
CDR3aa: CASSLEVPGGSLGYQETQYF
CDR3nt: TGTGCCAGCAGCTTAGAGGTGCCGGGCGGGTCGCTGGGATACCAAGAGACCCAGTACTTC

d_gene: NA
j_gene: TRBJ2-1
abundance: NA
v_gene: TRBV7-3
CDR3aa: CASSLTGDPYNEQFF
CDR3nt: TGTGCCAGCAGCTTAACGGGAGACCCTTACAATGAGCAGTTCTTC

d_gene: TRBD1
j_gene: TRBJ1-2
abundance: NA
v_gene: TRBV5-4
CDR3aa: CASSLYPGTGNGYTF
CDR3nt: TGTGCCAGCAGCTTGTATCCCGGGACAGGGAATGGCTACACCTTC

d_gene: TRBD1
j_gene: TRBJ1-2
abundance: NA
v_gene: TRBV11-3
CDR3aa: CASAPVRGGLGYTF
CDR3nt: TGTGCCAGCGCCCCCGTTAGAGGGGGCCTTGGCTACACCTTC

d_gene: TRBD2
j_gene: TRBJ2-5
abundance: NA
v_gene: TRBV19
CDR3aa: CASSIGTSGRETQYF
CDR3nt: TGTGCCAGTAGTATAGGGACTAGCGGGAGAGAGACCCAGTACTTC

d_gene: TRBD2
j_gene: TRBJ2-2
abundance: NA
v_gene: TRBV2
CDR3aa: CASGKASGRAGELFF
CDR3nt: TGTGCCAGCGGGAAGGCTAGCGGTCGGGCCGGGGAGCTGTTTTTT

d_gene: NA
j_gene: TRBJ1-5
abundance: NA
v_gene: TRBV11-2
CDR3aa: CASSLDEEIFSNQPQHF
CDR3nt: TGTGCCAGCAGCTTAGACGAGGAGATCTTTAGCAATCAGCCCCAGCATTTT

d_gene: TRBD2
j_gene: TRBJ2-1
abundance: NA
v_gene: TRBV28
CDR3aa: CASSSRLAGAYNEQFF
CDR3nt: TGTGCCAGCAGTTCCCGACTAGCGGGAGCCTACAATGAGCAGTTCTTC

d_gene: NA
j_gene: TRBJ2-5
abundance: NA
v_gene: TRBV4-1
CDR3aa: CASSQVGEETQYF
CDR3nt: TGCGCCAGCAGCCAAGTAGGGGAAGAGACCCAGTACTTC